Shown below are 5 T cell receptor beta chains from a single sample sequenced in a study of blood T cell repertoires in COVID-19. The table came from immunoSEQ multiplex PCR; TCRdb's copy has only in-frame clones and leaves some out. The table includes 180,000 or so clones, approximately 85% detected once. The sample taken for sequencing was peripheral blood. The source is a man aged 60-69 years who had recovered from COVID-19.

The chain links TRBV6-1 to TRBJ1-5; D perhaps matches TRBD1 (5 bases). Trimming stripped 3 bases from V and 4 bases from J, with 10 bases between. CDR1 and CDR2 from the germline V gene are MNHNS and SASEGT. CDR3 length: 14 residues. In nucleotides, the CDR3 is TGTGCCAGCAGTGAGGAGGGGACTAATCAGCCCCAGCATTTT. This codes for CASSEEGTNQPQHF.

J is TRBJ1-4 and V is TRBV18, with D perhaps TRBD1 (5 bases). V lost 2 bases and J lost 2, with 9 bases in between. CDR3 length equals 15 residues. Germline V gene data show CDR1 as KGHSH and CDR2 as LQKENI. The CDR3 protein is CASSPMTDTNEKLFF. CDR3 DNA sequence: TGTGCCAGCTCACCAATGACAGACACTAATGAAAAACTGTTTTTT.

This clone was detected only once. The chain joins TRBV11-2 to TRBJ1-4; D is undetermined. The CDR3 runs 15 residues. The V and J ends lost 5 bases and 8 bases respectively, with 18 bases between them. The V gene's germline CDR1 is SGHAT and CDR2 FQNNGV. CDR3 DNA: TGTGCCAGCAGCCCTATGGCGGCAATGAGGGAAAAACTGTTTTTT. Its translation: CASSPMAAMREKLFF.

This rearrangement joins TRBV11-2 to TRBJ2-7; D possibly corresponds to TRBD1 (5 bases). Trimming removed 5 bases at V and 0 bases at J, with 11 bases between. The V gene's germline CDR1 is SGHAT and CDR2 FQNNGV. The CDR3 runs to 14 residues. This CDR3 reads CASSNQGSSYEQYF. CDR3 nucleotides: TGTGCCAGCAGCAACCAGGGCAGCTCCTACGAGCAGTACTTC.

The chain is built from TRBV6-1 and TRBJ2-1; 14 nucleotides agree with TRBD2. Germline CDR1 is MNHNS and CDR2 is SASEGT. This CDR3 has 15 amino acids. With V trimmed by 3 bases and J by 9 bases, 4 bases remained unmatched. The CDR3 sequence is CASSETSGGAIEQFF. The CDR3 DNA reads as TGTGCCAGCAGTGAGACTAGCGGGGGGGCGATTGAGCAGTTCTTC.